This T cell receptor beta chain was sequenced in a study of CD8+CD57+ T cells in acquired aplastic anemia (dated by TCRdb to between 2018 and 2020). Turning to the overall study: A mean of about 3 ug of DNA, ranging from roughly 0.19 to 27.4 ug, was extracted from sorted CD4+ and CD8+ cells. CD8+CD57+ expansion was defined as frequency above the mean frequency observed in healthy subjects.

Summary of the overall study and its limitations: Although 25 to 30 CD8+ CDR3 sequences were shared by patients and controls, these sequences appeared highly expressed in patients and within the immunodominant clones of patients. CD8+ Simpson's diversity did not differ significantly between patients and healthy controls (P=0.060).

Patients chosen for sequencing had shown expansion of CD8+CD57+ cells by flow cytometry. Every patient had severe acquired aplastic anemia, diagnosed using the International Study of Aplastic Anemia and Agranulocytosis and Camitta criteria. Patients had received no therapy at the time of blood sampling. TCR repertoires of sorted CD4+ and CD8+ blood T cells from severe aplastic anemia patients and healthy subjects were deep-sequenced in the study. Patients were enrolled in the USA under clinicaltrials.gov protocols 00001620, 01623167, 00001397, 00071045, 00081523 and 00961064. Ficoll-Paque density gradient centrifugation was used to isolate peripheral blood mononuclear cells. Before DNA was extracted, CD4+ and CD8+ T cells were sorted using either FACS or magnetic beads. Notes on this clonotype: This receptor's antigen is unknown. Base-call qualities are not available, and no considerably larger clone is one nucleotide away.

CDR1 and CDR2 are read off the germline V gene as ENHRY and SYGVKD. From cysteine to phenylalanine, the CDR3 is 17 amino acids long. The retained sequence is limited to the CDR3, 51 bases, with the frame set at the first base. The junction shows trimming of 4 bases on V and 8 bases on J, and the gene matches do not reach 14 bases of it. Profiling of TCR beta VDJ combinations and CDR3 sequences used genomic DNA as the template. An Illumina HiSeq 2000 was used for TCR repertoire sequencing. Per the authors' processing: TRBV/TRBJ rearrangement plots, CDR3 size and DJ length profiles, and Simpson's diversity index were used to evaluate the repertoires. Whichever DNA sequence was most abundant in the deep sequencing data was defined as the immunodominant clone. CDR3 amino acid sequences were checked for sharing between subjects and were compared against published repertoires and the VDJdb database. Clones were called with MiXCR by TCRdb after fastp trimmed the public reads at Q25, and only in-frame beta chains were retained. Rows are combined by CDR3 protein, so each entry shows the most common genes and DNA. These V and J calls derive from TCRdb rather than the authors' analysis. This sample gives approximately 300,000 distinct CDR3 sequences in total; approximately 60% of them show up just once. The ten biggest clones cover 1.3% of the sample.

The sample was sorted CD4+, CD8+, or CD8+CD57+ T cells (not recorded which) from PBMCs. The TCR originated in a human donor with aplastic anemia. The chain links TRBV10-3 with TRBJ2-3; TRBD2 aligns with 11 central bases. Here the CDR3 is given as CAISGGLLAGGRSTQYF. The nucleotide sequence is TGTGCCATCAGTGGCGGGCTTCTAGCGGGGGGCCGCAGTACGCAGTATTTT.